The entry that follows covers one TCR beta chain sequence. Its specificity is not known. The sample comes from a study of radiotherapy plus CTLA-4 blockade in lung cancer. The overall study: Of the patients, 15% to 20% showed objective responses and 31% attained disease control. Overall study findings and caveats: Reports identified early blood T cell clone dynamics, with interferon-beta, as the best response predictor. Tumor-derived TCR clones expanded in blood after radiotherapy plus ipilimumab.

Enrolled patients, whose metastatic non-small-cell lung cancer was chemo-refractory, received focal radiation plus CTLA-4 blockade with ipilimumab. V was clipped by 3 bases and J by 4 bases, with 9 bases between them. The germline CDR1 and CDR2 sequences are MNHEY and SVGAGI. CDR3 length equals 13 residues. Generated by immunoSEQ multiplex PCR, the TCRdb table keeps only in-frame clones and is missing some. Here the sample spans 35,000 to 45,000 clones, 70% to 80% being singletons. The sample consisted of peripheral blood, taken from a patient treated with radiotherapy plus ipilimumab. This rearrangement joins TRBV6-5 to TRBJ1-2; a weak D match, TRBD1 (5 bases). This TCR derives from a human donor with non-small cell lung cancer whose response to radiotherapy plus ipilimumab could not be evaluated. In DNA, the CDR3 is TGTGCCAGCAGTTATAACAGGATCTATGGCTACACCTTC. Its translation is CASSYNRIYGYTF.